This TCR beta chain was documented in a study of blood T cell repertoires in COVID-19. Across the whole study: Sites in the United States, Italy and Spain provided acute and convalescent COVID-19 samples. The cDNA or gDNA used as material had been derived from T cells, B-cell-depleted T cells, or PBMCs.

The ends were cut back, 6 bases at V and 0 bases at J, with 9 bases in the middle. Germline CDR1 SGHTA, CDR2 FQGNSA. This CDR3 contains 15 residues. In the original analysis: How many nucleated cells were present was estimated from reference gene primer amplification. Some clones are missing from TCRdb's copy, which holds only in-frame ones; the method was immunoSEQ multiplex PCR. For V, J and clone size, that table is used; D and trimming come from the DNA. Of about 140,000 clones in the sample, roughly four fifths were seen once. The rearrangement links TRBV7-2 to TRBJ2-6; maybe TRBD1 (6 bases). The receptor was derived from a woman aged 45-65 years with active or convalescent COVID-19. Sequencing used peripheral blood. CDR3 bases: TGTGCCAGCAGATCAGGGGCCTCTGGGGCCAACGTCCTGACTTTC. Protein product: CASRSGASGANVLTF. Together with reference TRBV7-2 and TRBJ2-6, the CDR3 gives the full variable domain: GAGVSQSPSNKVTEKGKDVELRCDPISGHTALYWYRQSLGQGLEFLIYFQGNSAPDKSGLPSDRFSAERTGGSVSTLTIQRTQQEDSAVYLCASRSGASGANVLTFGAGSRLTVL.